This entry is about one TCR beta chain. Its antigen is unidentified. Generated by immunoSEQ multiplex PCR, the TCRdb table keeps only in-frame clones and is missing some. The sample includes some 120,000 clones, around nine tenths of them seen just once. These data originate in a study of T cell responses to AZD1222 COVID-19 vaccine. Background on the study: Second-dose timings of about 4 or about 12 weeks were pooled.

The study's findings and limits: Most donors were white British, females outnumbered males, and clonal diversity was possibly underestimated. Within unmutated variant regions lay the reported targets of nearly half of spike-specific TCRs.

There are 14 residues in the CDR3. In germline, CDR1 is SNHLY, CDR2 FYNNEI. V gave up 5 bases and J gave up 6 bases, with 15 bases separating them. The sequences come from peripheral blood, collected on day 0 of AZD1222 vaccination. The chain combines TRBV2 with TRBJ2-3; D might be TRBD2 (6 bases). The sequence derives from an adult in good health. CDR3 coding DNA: TGTGCCAGCAGTATGGGACTGGCGGTGGATACGCAGTATTTT. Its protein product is CASSMGLAVDTQYF.